This TCR beta chain came from a study of a mutant IDH1 vaccine in newly diagnosed glioma. Study summary: The vaccination schedule gave patients eight doses in weeks 1, 3, 5, 7, 11, 15, 19 and 23. Vaccines began 4-6 weeks after radiotherapy alone, or with temozolomide cycles. It was radiotherapy, temozolomide, or both that patients received previously, with most receiving both.

As for this clone: Antigen unknown.

Notes on the study in general: Changes to the top peripheral T cell clonotypes appeared unrelated to pseudoprogression.

This sample's time point: week 5, during vaccination. Doses consisted of 300 ug of mutant IDH1 20-mer peptide each, paired with topical imiquimod. Losses at the gene ends were 0 bases for V and 4 bases for J; bases not matched to a gene: 18. CDR1 and CDR2 (germline): LGHNA, YNFKEQ. CDR3 size: 20 residues. Some clones are missing from TCRdb's copy, which holds only in-frame ones; the method was immunoSEQ multiplex PCR. Of about 59,000 clones detected, 80% to 90% appear once; the ten largest clones hold about 5%. The sequence derives from a woman in her forties with glioma. Sequences were derived from PBMCs, sampled from a glioma patient whose treatment included an IDH1 peptide vaccine. The chain employs TRBV4-2 and TRBJ2-3, with 8 positions matching TRBD1. The CDR3: CASSQDRRPHTGGIADTQYF. The CDR3 DNA reads TGTGCCAGCAGCCAAGATCGGCGCCCCCATACAGGGGGGATAGCAGATACGCAGTATTTT.